The 19 T cell receptor beta chains presented below share a single source sample, sequenced in a study of CD8+ T cells in alopecia areata. Following extraction, RNA underwent reverse transcription to cDNA, which served as the sequencing template. Some clones are missing from TCRdb's copy, which holds only in-frame ones; the method was immunoSEQ multiplex PCR. The table lists some 200,000 clones, more than 55% of them singletons. Source material: CD8+ T cells sorted from blood. Receptors originate from a human donor in good health.

This clone has a handful of counts. The CDR3 is CASSIDEGRAHGYTF. The CDR3 region has the DNA TGTGCCAGTAGTATAGACGAGGGCAGGGCGCATGGCTACACCTTC. The V call is TRBV19, the J call TRBJ1-2, with D tentatively TRBD1 (5 bases). CDR3 length equals 15 residues. Trimming took 0 bases from V and 6 from J, leaving 14 bases between them. CDR1 and CDR2 from the germline V gene are LNHDA and SQIVND (reference sequence).

The chain is built from TRBV29-1 and TRBJ1-1; TRBD1 aligns across 7 bases. The CDR3 is made up of 13 amino acids. In germline, CDR1 is SQVTM, CDR2 ANQGSEA. V shed 4 bases and J 1 base; nucleotides not matched to a gene: 3. Here the CDR3 DNA reads TGCAGCGTTGGTGACAGGGCGAACACTGAAGCTTTCTTT. This translates into CSVGDRANTEAFF.

This clone was found once. Other DNA sequences in the sample encode the same CDR3. The chain joins TRBV4-1 to TRBJ2-5; the D gene is possibly TRBD2 (6 bases). CDR3 length equals 14 residues. Per germline, CDR1 MGHRA and CDR2 YSYEKL. With 1 base removed from V and 1 base from J, the gap between germline ends came to 7 bases. This CDR3 is CASSQVGGQETQYF. The DNA for the CDR3 is TGCGCCAGCAGCCAAGTCGGGGGCCAAGAGACCCAGTACTTC.

This clone has a single count. The chain couples TRBV27 to TRBJ1-2, with TRBD1 identical over 7 bases. Losses at the gene ends were 5 bases for V and 3 bases for J; bases not matched to a gene: 9. Per the germline V gene, CDR1 is MNHEY and CDR2 is SMNVEV (reference sequence). The CDR3 runs 15 residues. CDR3 DNA: TGTGCCAGCAGTCCCCGGGAGGGGGCTTACTATGGCTACACCTTC. It codes for CASSPREGAYYGYTF.

J is TRBJ2-1 and V is TRBV2, with 8 bases identical to TRBD2. This CDR3 has 16 amino acids. The germline V gene has CDR1 SNHLY and CDR2 FYNNEI. V lost 3 bases, J lost 7 bases, and 11 bases stayed unmatched. For the CDR3, the DNA is TGTGCCAGCAGTGACTTTCGGGCGGGGGGCGGTAATGAGCAGTTCTTC. Protein sequence: CASSDFRAGGGNEQFF.

This clone has just a few counts. This rearrangement joins TRBV13 to TRBJ1-2, with unresolved D. CDR1 is PRHDT and CDR2 is FYEKMQ in the germline V gene (reference sequence). The ends were cut back, 5 bases at V and 0 bases at J, with 10 bases in the middle. This CDR3 has 14 residues. The CDR3: CASSQPQSNYGYTF. As DNA, the CDR3 is TGTGCCAGCAGCCAACCACAGTCTAACTATGGCTACACCTTC.

This chain joins TRBV5-4 and TRBJ2-7; 7 positions match TRBD1. The V gene end was trimmed by 5 bases and the J gene end by 2 bases; junction bases not matched to a gene: 4. This CDR3 has 13 residues. CDR1 SGHNT and CDR2 YYREEE come from the germline V gene (reference sequence). This chain's CDR3 is CASRMGQTYEQYF. DNA for the CDR3: TGTGCCAGCAGAATGGGACAGACCTACGAGCAGTACTTC.

This rearrangement joins TRBV10-1 to TRBJ2-1; D gene unclear. The CDR3 length is 11 residues. V was pared by 3 bases and J by 6 bases, with 3 bases between. The germline V gene encodes CDR1 WNHNN and CDR2 SYGVQD (reference sequence). CDR3 residues: CASSDGNEQFF. CDR3 coding DNA: TGCGCCAGCAGTGATGGCAATGAGCAGTTCTTC.

This clone was seen more than once but under ten times. The rearrangement links TRBV29-1 to TRBJ1-2; the D is unclear. V was clipped by 3 bases and J by 4 bases, with 18 bases between them. CDR3 size: 15 residues. Germline assignment: CDR1 SQVTM and CDR2 ANQGSEA. The CDR3 reads CSVDLPVSRSYGYTF. The CDR3 coding sequence is TGCAGCGTTGATCTCCCAGTCTCTCGGAGCTATGGCTACACCTTC. Supplemented by reference TRBV29-1 and TRBJ1-2, the full variable domain reads SAVISQKPSRDICQRGTSLTIQCQVDSQVTMMFWYRQQPGQSLTLIATANQGSEATYESGFVIDKFPISRPNLTFSTLTVSNMSPEDSSIYLCSVDLPVSRSYGYTFGSGTRLTVV.

The rearrangement uses TRBV7-2 and TRBJ2-5, with D possibly being TRBD2 (6 bases). Germline V gene lookup returns CDR1 SGHTA and CDR2 FQGNSA. The CDR3 consists of 14 residues. V lost 3 bases to trimming and J lost 3 bases, with 11 bases between them. The CDR3 DNA reads TGTGCCAGCAGCTTCGTGGGAGGAGAAGAGACCCAGTACTTC. This translates into CASSFVGGEETQYF.

V is TRBV19 and J is TRBJ2-1; perhaps D is TRBD1 or TRBD2 (5 bases each). The CDR3 loop spans 14 amino acids. In germline, CDR1 is LNHDA, CDR2 SQIVND (reference sequence). V lost 5 bases and J lost 0, with 8 bases in between. The chain's CDR3 is CASSPGSSYNEQFF. In nucleotides, the CDR3 is TGTGCCAGTAGTCCAGGGAGCTCCTACAATGAGCAGTTCTTC. Together with reference TRBV19 and TRBJ2-1, the CDR3 gives the full variable domain: DGGITQSPKYLFRKEGQNVTLSCEQNLNHDAMYWYRQDPGQGLRLIYYSQIVNDFQKGDIAEGYSVSREKKESFPLTVTSAQKNPTAFYLCASSPGSSYNEQFFGPGTRLTVL.

This clone was observed many times. The chain combines TRBV19 with TRBJ1-4, with D unresolved. V gave up 4 bases and J gave up 0 bases, with 9 bases separating them. CDR3 length: 15 residues. Germline V CDR1 and CDR2: LNHDA, SQIVND (reference sequence). This chain's CDR3 is CASSNGVSTNEKLFF. Here the CDR3 DNA reads TGTGCCAGTAGTAATGGGGTCTCAACTAATGAAAAACTGTTTTTT.

This chain links TRBV30 with TRBJ2-3; perhaps TRBD2 as D (6 bases). Germline V lookup: CDR1 GTSNPN, CDR2 SVGIG (reference sequence). Trimming shortened V by 0 bases and J by 6 bases, and 10 bases separated the two germline ends. CDR3 length: 13 amino acids. This chain's CDR3 is CAWSVVGGDTQYF. In DNA, the CDR3 is TGTGCCTGGAGTGTGGTCGGGGGTGATACGCAGTATTTT.

The chain uses TRBV30 and TRBJ2-1; 9 bases align to TRBD1. V was pared by 6 bases and J by 13 bases, with 13 bases of the junction left unmatched. This CDR3 contains 13 residues. The germline V gene encodes CDR1 GTSNPN and CDR2 SVGIG (reference sequence). CDR3 sequence (DNA): TGTGCCTGTCGAATCGGGACAGGGTCGACTCAGTTCTTC. This sequence encodes CACRIGTGSTQFF.

The rearrangement joins TRBV9 to TRBJ2-6; the D gene is possibly TRBD1 (6 bases). Germline CDR1 SGDLS, CDR2 YYNGEE. The V gene lost 3 bases and the J gene lost 4 bases, with 11 bases spanning the gap. This CDR3 contains 15 residues. This CDR3 reads CASSASGVGANVLTF. CDR3 coding DNA: TGTGCCAGCAGCGCCTCAGGGGTAGGGGCCAACGTCCTGACTTTC.

This clone was observed a handful of times. The sample holds other DNA sequences that translate to the same CDR3. This rearrangement joins TRBV7-9 to TRBJ2-7; TRBD2 matches at 8 bases. Trimming removed 1 base from V and 4 bases from J; junction bases left unmatched: 0. The CDR3 is 13 residues long. The germline V gene has CDR1 SEHNR and CDR2 FQNEAQ (reference sequence). The CDR3 region has the DNA TGTGCCAGCAGCTTAGGACTAGCGTACGAGCAGTACTTC. This codes for CASSLGLAYEQYF.

This clone has just a few counts. CDR3 coding DNA: TGTGCCAGCAGCTCCGGGACAGGGGGTTACGAGCAGTACTTC. This sequence encodes CASSSGTGGYEQYF. The chain recombines TRBV13 with TRBJ2-7; 11 positions match TRBD1. Germline CDR1 is PRHDT and CDR2 is FYEKMQ (reference sequence). V gave up 4 bases and J gave up 4 bases; unmatched junction bases: 3. CDR3 size: 14 residues.

This sequence joins TRBV9 and TRBJ1-6, with TRBD1 matching over 11 bases. The CDR3 totals 16 residues. V shed 1 base and J 7 bases; nucleotides not matched to a gene: 4. In germline, CDR1 is SGDLS, CDR2 YYNGEE. The CDR3 region has the DNA TGTGCCAGCAGCGTACCCCGGGACAGGGGGAATTCACCCCTCCACTTT. Its protein is CASSVPRDRGNSPLHF.

The table lists this clone with a count of one. The chain combines TRBV27 with TRBJ2-1, with 7 nucleotides matching TRBD2. Trimming removed 1 base from V and 2 bases from J; junction bases left unmatched: 5. CDR1 is MNHEY, CDR2 SMNVEV, per germline (reference sequence). The CDR3 contains 16 residues. The CDR3 loop reads CASSLYPGTTYNEQFF. The CDR3 nucleotides read TGTGCCAGCAGTTTATACCCCGGGACTACCTACAATGAGCAGTTCTTC.